Listed below are T cell receptor beta chains from one sample, sequenced in a study of shared clonotypes between healthy human individuals. Some clones are missing from TCRdb's copy, which holds only in-frame ones; the method was immunoSEQ multiplex PCR. The repertoire consists of some 530,000 clones, with about 84% occurring once and the leading ten covering approximately 11%. Sequenced: PBMCs. The origin of the receptors is a woman between 40 and 55 years old in good health. Some clones in this sample may be carry-over from other donors' samples. CDR3s include the opening cysteine and the closing phenylalanine or tryptophan. The D gene is left open where the match is weak. Only part of the rows carry a size: once, few, many, or a class if the clone is expanded.

TRBD1	TRBJ2-3	.	TRBV9	CASTIGGRADTQYF	TGTGCCAGCACCATAGGGGGCCGGGCAGATACGCAGTATTTT
.	TRBJ1-2	.	TRBV5-3	CASSVASNYGYTF	TGTGCCAGCAGCGTGGCGTCTAACTATGGCTACACCTTC
TRBD1	TRBJ2-5	.	TRBV7-7	CASSLEGQGQETQYF	TGTGCCAGCAGCCTAGAGGGACAGGGTCAAGAGACCCAGTACTTC
TRBD1	TRBJ2-3	once	TRBV10-3	CAINPTGVGDTQYF	TGTGCCATCAACCCAACAGGGGTTGGAGATACGCAGTATTTT
.	TRBJ1-4	.	TRBV9	CASSPGGTTNEKLFF	TGTGCCAGCAGCCCCGGGGGAACAACTAATGAAAAACTGTTTTTT
.	TRBJ2-7	once	TRBV28	CASSLQYEQYF	TGTGCCAGCAGTTTACAATACGAGCAGTACTTC
TRBD2	TRBJ2-7	.	TRBV28	CAITGLAGGYEQYF	TGTGCCATCACGGGACTAGCGGGAGGGTACGAGCAGTACTTC
.	TRBJ1-2	.	TRBV20-1	CSAKPQGYTF	TGCAGTGCTAAGCCCCAAGGCTACACCTTC
.	TRBJ1-4	.	TRBV19	CASTSGRLWVEKLFF	TGTGCCAGTACTTCCGGGCGACTGTGGGTTGAAAAACTGTTTTTT
TRBD1	TRBJ2-7	.	TRBV28	CASRTGGAFEQYF	TGTGCCAGCAGGACAGGGGGCGCGTTCGAGCAGTACTTC
.	TRBJ2-7	.	TRBV11-2	CASSLVSPGQQYF	TGTGCCAGCAGCTTAGTGTCCCCGGGCCAGCAGTACTTC
.	TRBJ1-1	.	TRBV29-1	CSVVRGGGGSAFF	TGCAGCGTTGTGCGCGGGGGTGGAGGATCAGCTTTCTTT
.	TRBJ2-7	once	TRBV30	CAYGGRDSYEQYF	TGTGCCTACGGGGGGCGGGACTCCTACGAGCAGTACTTC
.	TRBJ1-4	.	TRBV4-3	CASSQGAREKLFF	TGCGCCAGCAGCCAGGGGGCGCGTGAAAAACTGTTTTTT
.	TRBJ1-1	.	TRBV7-3	CASSLTQGKLTEAFF	TGTGCCAGCAGCTTAACGCAGGGAAAACTCACTGAAGCTTTCTTT
TRBD1	TRBJ1-5	.	TRBV19	CASSPTGGYNQPQHF	TGTGCCAGTAGTCCAACAGGGGGCTACAATCAGCCCCAGCATTTT
TRBD1	TRBJ1-4	.	TRBV15	CATSRGDRANEKLFF	TGTGCCACCAGCAGAGGGGACAGGGCTAATGAAAAACTGTTTTTT
.	TRBJ2-7	.	TRBV11-2	CASSLVNYEQYF	TGTGCCAGCAGCCTAGTAAATTACGAGCAGTACTTC
TRBD2	TRBJ2-1	.	TRBV27	CASSLAGGSEQFF	TGTGCCAGCAGCCTAGCGGGGGGCAGTGAGCAGTTCTTC
TRBD1	TRBJ2-5	.	TRBV5-6	CASSLSGTGVETQYF	TGTGCCAGCAGCTTGAGTGGGACAGGGGTGGAGACCCAGTACTTC
TRBD2	TRBJ2-7	.	TRBV5-8	CASSSGGYF	TGTGCCAGCAGCTCGGGAGGGTACTTC
.	TRBJ1-1	once	TRBV7-2	CASSLTRGDTEAFF	TGTGCCAGCAGCTTAACCCGGGGGGACACTGAAGCTTTCTTT
TRBD1	TRBJ2-3	.	TRBV28	CASSLLDRGLDTQYF	TGTGCCAGCAGTTTATTGGACAGGGGGCTAGATACGCAGTATTTT
TRBD1	TRBJ2-7	.	TRBV5-4	CASSRGQGPLLSYEQYF	TGTGCCAGCAGCAGGGGACAGGGCCCACTCCTATCCTACGAGCAGTACTTC
TRBD2	TRBJ2-1	.	TRBV10-3	CAISAQREGNEQFF	TGTGCCATCAGTGCCCAGCGGGAGGGCAATGAGCAGTTCTTC
TRBD1	TRBJ2-1	.	TRBV5-1	CASSSDFGQGRYEQFF	TGCGCCAGCAGCTCCGACTTCGGACAGGGTCGGTATGAGCAGTTCTTC
TRBD1	TRBJ1-1	.	TRBV2	CASRRQGEGTEAFF	TGTGCCAGCAGAAGACAGGGCGAGGGGACTGAAGCTTTCTTT
TRBD1	TRBJ2-7	.	TRBV19	CASRRTGAPEQYF	TGTGCCAGTAGGAGGACAGGGGCGCCCGAGCAGTACTTC
.	TRBJ2-7	few	TRBV6-1	CASRGEQGFFHEQYF	TGTGCCAGCAGGGGGGAGCAGGGGTTTTTCCACGAGCAGTACTTC
.	TRBJ1-1	.	TRBV6-1	CASSATKNTEAFF	TGTGCCAGCAGTGCAACAAAGAACACTGAAGCTTTCTTT
.	TRBJ2-7	once	TRBV10-3	CAIGPGAELHYEQYF	TGTGCCATCGGCCCCGGGGCGGAACTACACTACGAGCAGTACTTC
.	TRBJ2-4	.	TRBV28	CASTPKFKNIQYF	TGTGCCAGCACCCCCAAATTCAAAAACATTCAGTACTTC
TRBD2	TRBJ2-1	.	TRBV5-8	CASSWELAGGYNEQFF	TGTGCCAGCAGCTGGGAACTAGCGGGAGGGTACAATGAGCAGTTCTTC
TRBD2	TRBJ2-1	.	TRBV7-9	CASSLGGLAGEQFF	TGTGCCAGCAGCTTAGGGGGACTAGCAGGCGAGCAGTTCTTC
.	TRBJ2-5	.	TRBV7-2	CASSQGGAAGETQYF	TGTGCCAGCAGCCAGGGGGGGGCCGCCGGAGAGACCCAGTACTTC
TRBD1	TRBJ1-2	.	TRBV6-5	CASRRQTGGGYTF	TGTGCCAGCAGACGGCAGACAGGGGGTGGCTACACCTTC
.	TRBJ1-2	.	TRBV27	CASRKTARSNYGYTF	TGTGCCAGCAGGAAGACGGCCCGGTCCAACTATGGCTACACCTTC
.	TRBJ2-5	.	TRBV7-9	CASGETGPRETQYF	TGTGCCAGCGGTGAGACCGGGCCGCGGGAGACCCAGTACTTC
.	TRBJ2-2	.	TRBV7-9	CASIQTSYTGELFF	TGTGCCAGCATCCAGACTAGTTACACCGGGGAGCTGTTTTTT
TRBD1	TRBJ2-7	once	TRBV27	CASSIRRQGAYEQYF	TGTGCCAGCAGTATAAGGCGGCAGGGGGCCTACGAGCAGTACTTC